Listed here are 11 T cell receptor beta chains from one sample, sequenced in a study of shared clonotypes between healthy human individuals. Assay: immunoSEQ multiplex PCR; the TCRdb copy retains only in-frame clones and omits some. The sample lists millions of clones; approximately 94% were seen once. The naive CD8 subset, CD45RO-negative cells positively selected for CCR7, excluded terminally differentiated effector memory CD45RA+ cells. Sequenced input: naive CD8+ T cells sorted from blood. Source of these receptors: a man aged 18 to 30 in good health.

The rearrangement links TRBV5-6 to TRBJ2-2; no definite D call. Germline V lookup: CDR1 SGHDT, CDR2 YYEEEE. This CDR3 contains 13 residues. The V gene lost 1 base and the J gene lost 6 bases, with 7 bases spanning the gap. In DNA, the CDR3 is TGTGCCAGCAGCTTGATGGCAGCCGGGGAGCTGTTTTTT. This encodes CASSLMAAGELFF. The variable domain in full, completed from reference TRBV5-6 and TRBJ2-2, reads DAGVTQSPTHLIKTRGQQVTLRCSPKSGHDTVSWYQQALGQGPQFIFQYYEEEERQRGNFPDRFSGHQFPNYSSELNVNALLLGDSALYLCASSLMAAGELFFGEGSRLTVL.

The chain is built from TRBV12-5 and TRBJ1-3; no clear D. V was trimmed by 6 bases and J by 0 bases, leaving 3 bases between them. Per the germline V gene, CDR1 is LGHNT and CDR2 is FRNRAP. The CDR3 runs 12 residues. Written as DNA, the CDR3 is TGTGCTAGTGGAGTCTCTGGAAACACCATATATTTT. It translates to CASGVSGNTIYF.

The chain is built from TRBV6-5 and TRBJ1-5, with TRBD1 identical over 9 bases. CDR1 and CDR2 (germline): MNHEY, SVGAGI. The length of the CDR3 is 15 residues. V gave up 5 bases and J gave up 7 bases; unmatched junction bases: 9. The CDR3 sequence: CASSPGQGTFQPQHF. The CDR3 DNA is TGTGCCAGCAGTCCCGGACAGGGGACGTTCCAGCCCCAGCATTTT.

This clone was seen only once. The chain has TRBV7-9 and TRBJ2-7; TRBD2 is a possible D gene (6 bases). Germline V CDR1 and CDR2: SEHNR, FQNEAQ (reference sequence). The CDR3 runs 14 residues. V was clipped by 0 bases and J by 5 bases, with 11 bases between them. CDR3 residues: CASSLAGGVHEQYF. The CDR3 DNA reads TGTGCCAGCAGCTTAGCGGGAGGCGTCCACGAGCAGTACTTC. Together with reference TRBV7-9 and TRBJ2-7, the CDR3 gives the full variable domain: DTGVSQNPRHKITKRGQNVTFRCDPISEHNRLYWYRQTLGQGPEFLTYFQNEAQLEKSRLLSDRFSAERPKGSFSTLEIQRTEQGDSAMYLCASSLAGGVHEQYFGPGTRLTVT.

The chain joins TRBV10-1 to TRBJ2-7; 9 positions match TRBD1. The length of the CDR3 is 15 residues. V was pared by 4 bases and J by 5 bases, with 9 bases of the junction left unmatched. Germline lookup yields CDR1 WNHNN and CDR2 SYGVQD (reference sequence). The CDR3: CASSVAGQGRNEQYF. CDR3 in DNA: TGCGCCAGCAGTGTTGCAGGACAGGGGAGGAACGAGCAGTACTTC.

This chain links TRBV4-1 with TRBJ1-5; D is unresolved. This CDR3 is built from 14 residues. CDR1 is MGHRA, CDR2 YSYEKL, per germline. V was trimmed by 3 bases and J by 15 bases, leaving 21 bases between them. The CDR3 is CASSQVPQGGWPHF. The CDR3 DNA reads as TGCGCCAGCAGCCAGGTGCCCCAAGGAGGATGGCCGCATTTT.

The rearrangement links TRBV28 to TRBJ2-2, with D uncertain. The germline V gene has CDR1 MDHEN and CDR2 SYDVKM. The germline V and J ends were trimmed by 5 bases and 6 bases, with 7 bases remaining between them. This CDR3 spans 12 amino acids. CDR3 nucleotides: TGTGCCAGCAGTAATCAAGCCGGGGAGCTGTTTTTT. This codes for CASSNQAGELFF.

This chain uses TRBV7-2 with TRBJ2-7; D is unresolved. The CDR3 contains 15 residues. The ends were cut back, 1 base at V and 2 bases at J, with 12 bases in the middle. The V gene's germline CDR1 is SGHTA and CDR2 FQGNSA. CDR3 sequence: CASSLDPGAPYEQYF. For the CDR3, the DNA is TGTGCCAGCAGCTTAGATCCCGGAGCGCCCTACGAGCAGTACTTC.

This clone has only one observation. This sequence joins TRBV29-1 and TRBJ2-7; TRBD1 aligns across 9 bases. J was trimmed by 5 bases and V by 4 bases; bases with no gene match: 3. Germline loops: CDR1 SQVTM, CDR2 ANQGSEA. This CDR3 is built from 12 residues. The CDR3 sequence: CSVGTGEDEQYF. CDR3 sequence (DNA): TGCAGCGTTGGGACAGGGGAGGACGAGCAGTACTTC.

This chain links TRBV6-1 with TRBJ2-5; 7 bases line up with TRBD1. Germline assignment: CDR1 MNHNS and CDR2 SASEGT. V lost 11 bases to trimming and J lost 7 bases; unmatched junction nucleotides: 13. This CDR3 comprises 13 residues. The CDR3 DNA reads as TGTGCCTACTCGACAGGGACGAGTGGGACCCAGTACTTC. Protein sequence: CAYSTGTSGTQYF.

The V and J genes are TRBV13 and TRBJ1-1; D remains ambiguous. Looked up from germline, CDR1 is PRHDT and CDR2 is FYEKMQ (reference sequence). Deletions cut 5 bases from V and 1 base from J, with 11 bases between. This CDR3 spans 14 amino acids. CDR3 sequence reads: CASSPGQTNTEAFF. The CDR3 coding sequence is TGTGCCAGCAGCCCCGGGCAGACGAACACTGAAGCTTTCTTT.